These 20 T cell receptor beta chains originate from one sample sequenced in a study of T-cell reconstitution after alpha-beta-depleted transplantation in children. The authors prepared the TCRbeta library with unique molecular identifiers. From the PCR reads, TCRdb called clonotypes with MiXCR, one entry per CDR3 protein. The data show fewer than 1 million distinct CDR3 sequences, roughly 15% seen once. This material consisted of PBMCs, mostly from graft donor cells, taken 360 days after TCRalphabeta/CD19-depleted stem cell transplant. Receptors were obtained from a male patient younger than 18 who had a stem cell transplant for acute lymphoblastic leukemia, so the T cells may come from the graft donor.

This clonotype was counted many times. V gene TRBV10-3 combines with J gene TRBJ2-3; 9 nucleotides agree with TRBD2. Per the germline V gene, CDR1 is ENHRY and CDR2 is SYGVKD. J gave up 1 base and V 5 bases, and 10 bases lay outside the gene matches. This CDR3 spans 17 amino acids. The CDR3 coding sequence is TGTGCCATCAGTTGGAGGGTAGCGGGAGCCGGCACAGATACGCAGTATTTT. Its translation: CAISWRVAGAGTDTQYF.

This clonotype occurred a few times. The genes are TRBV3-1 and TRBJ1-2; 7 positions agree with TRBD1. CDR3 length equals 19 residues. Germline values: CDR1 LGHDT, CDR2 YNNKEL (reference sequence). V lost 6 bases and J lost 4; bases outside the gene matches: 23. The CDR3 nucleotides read TGTGCCAGCAGACGAGGGGGCGTTTTAACAGGGGAAAGGATCTATGGCTACACCTTC. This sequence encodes CASRRGGVLTGERIYGYTF. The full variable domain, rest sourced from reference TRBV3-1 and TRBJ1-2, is DTAVSQTPKYLVTQMGNDKSIKCEQNLGHDTMYWYKQDSKKFLKIMFSYNNKELIINETVPNRFSPKSPDKAHLNLHINSLELGDSAVYFCASRRGGVLTGERIYGYTFGSGTRLTVV.

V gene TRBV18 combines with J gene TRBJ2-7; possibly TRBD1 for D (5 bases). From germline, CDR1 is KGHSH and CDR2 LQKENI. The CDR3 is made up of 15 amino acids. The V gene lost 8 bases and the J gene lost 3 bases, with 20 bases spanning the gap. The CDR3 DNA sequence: TGTGCCAGCGTAGAACCAGGGTCCTTGGGCTACGAGCAGTACTTC. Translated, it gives CASVEPGSLGYEQYF.

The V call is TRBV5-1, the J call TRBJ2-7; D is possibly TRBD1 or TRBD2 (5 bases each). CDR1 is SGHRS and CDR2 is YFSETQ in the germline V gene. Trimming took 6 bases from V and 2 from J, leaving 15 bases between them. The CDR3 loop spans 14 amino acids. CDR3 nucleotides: TGCGCCAGCAATAATGGGACGATGACCTACGAGCAGTACTTC. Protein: CASNNGTMTYEQYF.

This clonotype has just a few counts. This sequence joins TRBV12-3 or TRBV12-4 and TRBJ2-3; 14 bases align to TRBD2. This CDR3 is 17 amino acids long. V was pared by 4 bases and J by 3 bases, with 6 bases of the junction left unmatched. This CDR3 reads CASSYGLAGGGTDTQYF. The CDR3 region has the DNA TGTGCCAGCAGTTACGGACTAGCGGGAGGAGGTACAGATACGCAGTATTTT.

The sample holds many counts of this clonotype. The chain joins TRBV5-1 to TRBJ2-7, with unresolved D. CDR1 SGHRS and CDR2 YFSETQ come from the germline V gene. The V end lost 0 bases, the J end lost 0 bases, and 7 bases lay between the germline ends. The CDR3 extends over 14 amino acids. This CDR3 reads CASSLDITSYEQYF. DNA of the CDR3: TGCGCCAGCAGCTTGGATATTACCTCCTACGAGCAGTACTTC. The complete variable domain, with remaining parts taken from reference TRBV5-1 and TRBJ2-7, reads KAGVTQTPRYLIKTRGQQVTLSCSPISGHRSVSWYQQTPGQGLQFLFEYFSETQRNKGNFPGRFSGRQFSNSRSEMNVSTLELGDSALYLCASSLDITSYEQYFGPGTRLTVT.

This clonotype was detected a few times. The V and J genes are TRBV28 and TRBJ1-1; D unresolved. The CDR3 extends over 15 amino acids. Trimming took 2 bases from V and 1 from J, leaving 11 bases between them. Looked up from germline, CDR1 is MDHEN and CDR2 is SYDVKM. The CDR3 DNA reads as TGTGCCAGCAGTTTACGGGGAGCCGCGAACACTGAAGCTTTCTTT. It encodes CASSLRGAANTEAFF. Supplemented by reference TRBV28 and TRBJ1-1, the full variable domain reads DVKVTQSSRYLVKRTGEKVFLECVQDMDHENMFWYRQDPGLGLRLIYFSYDVKMKEKGDIPEGYSVSREKKERFSLILESASTNQTSMYLCASSLRGAANTEAFFGQGTRLTVV.

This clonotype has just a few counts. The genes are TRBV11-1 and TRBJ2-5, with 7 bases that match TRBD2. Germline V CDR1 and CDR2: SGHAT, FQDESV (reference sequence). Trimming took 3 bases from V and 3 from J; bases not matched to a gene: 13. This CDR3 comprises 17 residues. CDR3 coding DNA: TGTGCCAGCAGCTTTGGACCGCGGAGCGGGGTAAAAGAGACCCAGTACTTC. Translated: CASSFGPRSGVKETQYF.

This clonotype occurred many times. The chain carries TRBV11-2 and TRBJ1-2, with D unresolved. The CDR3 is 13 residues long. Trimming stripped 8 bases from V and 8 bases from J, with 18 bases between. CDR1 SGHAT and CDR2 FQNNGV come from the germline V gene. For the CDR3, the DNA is TGTGCCAGCCTCGCAGACGGCCCGCAAGGCTACACCTTC. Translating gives CASLADGPQGYTF.

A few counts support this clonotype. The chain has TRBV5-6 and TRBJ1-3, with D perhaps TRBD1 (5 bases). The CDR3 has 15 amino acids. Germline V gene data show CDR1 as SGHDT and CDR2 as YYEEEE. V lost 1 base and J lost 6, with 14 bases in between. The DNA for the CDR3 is TGTGCCAGCAGCTTGCGTCCCGGGACGGAAAACACCATATATTTT. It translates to CASSLRPGTENTIYF. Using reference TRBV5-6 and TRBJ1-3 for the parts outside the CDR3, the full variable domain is DAGVTQSPTHLIKTRGQQVTLRCSPKSGHDTVSWYQQALGQGPQFIFQYYEEEERQRGNFPDRFSGHQFPNYSSELNVNALLLGDSALYLCASSLRPGTENTIYFGEGSWLTVV.

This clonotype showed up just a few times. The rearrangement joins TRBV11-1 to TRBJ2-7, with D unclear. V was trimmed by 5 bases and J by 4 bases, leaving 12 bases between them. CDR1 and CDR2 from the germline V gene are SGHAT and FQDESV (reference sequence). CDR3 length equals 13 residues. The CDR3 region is CASSLSALYEQYF. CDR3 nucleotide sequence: TGTGCCAGCAGCCTCTCTGCCCTATACGAGCAGTACTTC.

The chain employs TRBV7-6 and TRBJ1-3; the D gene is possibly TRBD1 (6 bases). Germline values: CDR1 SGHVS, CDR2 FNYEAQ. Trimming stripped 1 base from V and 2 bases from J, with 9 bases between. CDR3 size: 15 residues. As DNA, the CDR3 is TGTGCCAGCAGCTTAGGGACAGCCCCTGGAAACACCATATATTTT. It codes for CASSLGTAPGNTIYF. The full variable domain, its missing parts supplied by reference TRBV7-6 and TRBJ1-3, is GAGVSQSPRYKVTKRGQDVALRCDPISGHVSLYWYRQALGQGPEFLTYFNYEAQQDKSGLPNDRFSAERPEGSISTLTIQRTEQRDSAMYRCASSLGTAPGNTIYFGEGSWLTVV.

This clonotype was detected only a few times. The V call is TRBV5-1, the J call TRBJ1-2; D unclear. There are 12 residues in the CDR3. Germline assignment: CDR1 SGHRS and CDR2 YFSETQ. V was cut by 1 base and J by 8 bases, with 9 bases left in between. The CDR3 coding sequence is TGCGCCAGCAGCTTGCTCGAGGGCGGCTACACCTTC. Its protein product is CASSLLEGGYTF.

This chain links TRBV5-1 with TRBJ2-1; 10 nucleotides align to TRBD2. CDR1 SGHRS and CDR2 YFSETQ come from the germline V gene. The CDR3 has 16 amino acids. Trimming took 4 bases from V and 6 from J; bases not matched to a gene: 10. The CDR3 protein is CASSRALAGVANEQFF. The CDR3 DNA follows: TGCGCCAGCAGCCGCGCCCTAGCGGGAGTTGCCAATGAGCAGTTCTTC. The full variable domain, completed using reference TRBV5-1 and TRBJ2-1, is KAGVTQTPRYLIKTRGQQVTLSCSPISGHRSVSWYQQTPGQGLQFLFEYFSETQRNKGNFPGRFSGRQFSNSRSEMNVSTLELGDSALYLCASSRALAGVANEQFFGPGTRLTVL.

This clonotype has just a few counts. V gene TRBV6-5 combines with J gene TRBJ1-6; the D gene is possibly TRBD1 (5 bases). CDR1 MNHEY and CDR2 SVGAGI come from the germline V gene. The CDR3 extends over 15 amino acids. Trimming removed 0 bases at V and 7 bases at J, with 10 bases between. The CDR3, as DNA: TGTGCCAGCAGTTACTCGTACAGGTTGAATTCACCCCTCCACTTT. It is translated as CASSYSYRLNSPLHF.

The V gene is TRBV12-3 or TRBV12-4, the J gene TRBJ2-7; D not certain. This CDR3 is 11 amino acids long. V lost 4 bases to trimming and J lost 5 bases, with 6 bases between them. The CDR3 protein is CASSSYHEQYF. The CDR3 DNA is TGTGCCAGCAGTTCCTATCACGAGCAGTACTTC.

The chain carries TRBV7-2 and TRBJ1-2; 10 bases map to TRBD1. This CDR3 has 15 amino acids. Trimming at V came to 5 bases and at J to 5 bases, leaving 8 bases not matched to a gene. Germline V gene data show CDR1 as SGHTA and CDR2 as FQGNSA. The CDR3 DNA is TGTGCCAGCAGCCCTCAGACAGGGGGCGCGTATGGCTACACCTTC. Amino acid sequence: CASSPQTGGAYGYTF. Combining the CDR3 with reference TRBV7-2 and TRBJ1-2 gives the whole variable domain GAGVSQSPSNKVTEKGKDVELRCDPISGHTALYWYRQSLGQGLEFLIYFQGNSAPDKSGLPSDRFSAERTGGSVSTLTIQRTQQEDSAVYLCASSPQTGGAYGYTFGSGTRLTVV.

The CDR3 region has the DNA TGTGCCATCAGTGAGTCGGGAAACCAAGAGACCCAGTACTTC. It codes for CAISESGNQETQYF. V usage is TRBV10-3 and J usage is TRBJ2-5, with D uncertain. The CDR3 length is 14 residues. Germline CDR1 is ENHRY and CDR2 is SYGVKD. Between the trimmed V and J ends, which lost 0 bases and 0 bases, there was a span of 5 bases.

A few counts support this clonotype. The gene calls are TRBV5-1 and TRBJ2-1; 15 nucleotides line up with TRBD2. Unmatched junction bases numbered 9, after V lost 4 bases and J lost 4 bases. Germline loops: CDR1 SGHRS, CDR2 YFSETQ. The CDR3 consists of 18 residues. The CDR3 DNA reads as TGCGCCAGCAGCCCCCCCGGACTAGCGGGAGGGTGGTACAATGAGCAGTTCTTC. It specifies CASSPPGLAGGWYNEQFF.

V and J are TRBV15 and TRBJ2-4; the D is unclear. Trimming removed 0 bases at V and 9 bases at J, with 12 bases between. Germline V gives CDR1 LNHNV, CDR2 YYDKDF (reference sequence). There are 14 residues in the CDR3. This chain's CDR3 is CATSRDRRVGIQYF. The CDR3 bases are TGTGCCACCAGCAGAGATCGAAGGGTGGGCATTCAGTACTTC.